This TCR beta chain was profiled in a study of a mutant IDH1 vaccine in newly diagnosed glioma. Study-level information: Treatment recipients were about 62% male and about 40% female, and their mean age was around 40 years. Patients got radiotherapy, temozolomide, or both beforehand, and most got both. Overall study results and limits: Immune responses induced by vaccination arose in about 93% of the patients.

The time point denotes: week 47, end of study. The content of each vaccine dose was 300 ug of mutant IDH1 20-mer peptide, and topical imiquimod accompanied it. The patients were given eight vaccinations, one each in weeks 1, 3, 5, 7, 11, 15, 19 and 23. There are 17 residues in the CDR3. In germline, CDR1 is SNHLY, CDR2 FYNNEI. TCRdb keeps only in-frame clones here, not all; method: immunoSEQ multiplex PCR. The table lists roughly 86,000 clones, under 90% of them singletons. Details on this clone: Antigen unknown. Sequence at one end of the junction differs from germline and may be a read error.

J is TRBJ1-2 and V is TRBV2, with 7 bases aligning to TRBD1. The receptor's source is a woman aged 45 to 65 with glioma. Sequencing used PBMCs, obtained from a glioma patient whose treatment included an IDH1 peptide vaccine. CDR3 nucleotide sequence: TGTGCCAGCAGCCGGGACAGTATACCCCTTGCGGACTATAGCTACACCTTC. Amino acid sequence: CASSRDSIPLADYSYTF.